What follows is one T cell receptor (beta chain) and its context. What it binds is not known. Germline V gene lookup returns CDR1 SEHNR and CDR2 FQNEAQ (reference sequence). Trimming cost V 5 bases and J 5 bases; bases outside gene matches: 10. This CDR3 region has 16 residues. These data originate in a study of response to subunit inactivated influenza vaccine. General study findings and limits: Authors proposed each seasonal influenza vaccination draws in few new T cells.

TCRdb redid the calling of the RT-PCR reads with MiXCR, one entry per CDR3 protein. Of 700,000 to 800,000 distinct CDR3 sequences in the sample, less than 20% were seen once. The sequence was obtained from a man over 45 who received an inactivated influenza vaccine. The sample was PBMCs from blood, taken 5 days after vaccination. The gene calls are TRBV7-9 and TRBJ1-5, with TRBD1 matching over 9 bases. The CDR3 DNA reads as TGTGCCAGCAGCCAGGGTGGAACAGGGGGCGATCAGCCCCAGCATTTT. Protein: CASSQGGTGGDQPQHF. The full variable domain, completed using reference TRBV7-9 and TRBJ1-5, is DTGVSQNPRHKITKRGQNVTFRCDPISEHNRLYWYRQTLGQGPEFLTYFQNEAQLEKSRLLSDRFSAERPKGSFSTLEIQRTEQGDSAMYLCASSQGGTGGDQPQHFGDGTRLSIL.